A selection of T cell receptor beta chains follows, all from one sample in a study of T cell responses to AZD1222 COVID-19 vaccine. The assay was immunoSEQ multiplex PCR, and TCRdb's table has in-frame clones only and misses some. The data contain fewer than 150,000 clones, about 86% of them singletons. The source was peripheral blood, collected 28 days after the second AZD1222 dose. These TCRs come from an adult who received the AZD1222 COVID-19 vaccine. Each CDR3 is given without its conserved first and last residue.

V gene	J gene	CDR3 protein
TRBV4-1	TRBJ1-3	ASRDRGNTIY
TRBV5-5	TRBJ2-3	ASSLYLGADTQY
TRBV7-3	TRBJ2-1	ASSLSGGGKYNEQF
TRBV5-1	TRBJ2-7	ASSLVEGNSYEQY
TRBV24-1	TRBJ1-1	ATSDPNTEAF
TRBV23-1	TRBJ1-5	ASSPLGQGTNQPQH
TRBV4-1	TRBJ1-1	ASSQGQTNTEAF
TRBV23-1	TRBJ2-7	ASSQLRAEVNYEQY
TRBV3-1/TRBV3-2	TRBJ1-6	ASSQDEGSPLH
TRBV27	TRBJ1-3	ASSLGGAQGNTIY
TRBV19	TRBJ1-1	ASSPLGGTEAF
TRBV29-1	TRBJ1-1	SVAGRVNTEAF
TRBV11-1	TRBJ1-2	ASSLRTGYGYT
TRBV20-1	TRBJ1-5	SASGAADNQPQH
TRBV29-1	TRBJ1-1	SVEKGWGTEAF
TRBV29-1	TRBJ1-2	SVDGFWGYT
TRBV6-2/TRBV6-3	TRBJ1-6	ASSFRTYTDNSPLH
TRBV9	TRBJ1-6	ASSVDRIGSPLH
TRBV7-9	TRBJ1-6	ASSLANSPLH
TRBV4-2	TRBJ1-1	ASSQGGVTGEGAF
TRBV6-5	TRBJ2-2	ASSYPTGQSGELF
TRBV28	TRBJ2-3	ASSHRTGSTDTQY
TRBV28	TRBJ1-1	ASSLPVLNTEAF
TRBV10-3	TRBJ1-2	AISEGGPGDGYT
TRBV30	TRBJ1-2	AWRRDSYGYT
TRBV4-3	TRBJ1-2	ASSQEYPGSNYGYT
TRBV7-2	TRBJ1-2	ASSPTARGLRVDGYT
TRBV5-6	TRBJ2-6	ASSPGSSGANVLT
TRBV6-4	TRBJ1-5	ASRFGQEGNQPQH
TRBV29-1	TRBJ2-1	SVELSGGAFYNEQF
TRBV6-5	TRBJ1-5	ASARDRGNQPQH
TRBV11-3	TRBJ2-1	ASSSRDSENNEQF
TRBV7-9	TRBJ1-2	ASSLATDFNYGYT
TRBV5-6	TRBJ1-1	ASSSNTEAF
TRBV5-1	TRBJ1-2	ASRPRGGQEGSLVNGYT
TRBV5-6	TRBJ2-5	ASSLPGLAGEETQY
TRBV6-4	TRBJ2-6	ASSDSPRSSGANVLT
TRBV7-2	TRBJ2-7	ASSLVGQFGYEQY
TRBV7-2	TRBJ2-5	ASSPSWTQETQY
TRBV27	TRBJ1-3	ASSPGQGRDTIY
TRBV20-1	TRBJ2-3	SARVDGTQY
TRBV19	TRBJ1-1	ASSIDTEGTGVTNTEAF
TRBV6-5	TRBJ2-7	ASSYSSQGNYEQY
TRBV6-2/TRBV6-3	TRBJ2-7	ASSLQAGRSYEQY
TRBV27	TRBJ2-3	ASRSLGQGLTTDTQY
TRBV7-2	TRBJ1-1	ASSQQGAKNTEAF
TRBV5-1	TRBJ1-5	ASSPNTGGDQPQH
TRBV30	TRBJ2-3	ASGTGGTDTQY
TRBV4-1	TRBJ1-4	ASSPSTRNNEKLF